This TCR beta chain originates from a study of spatial heterogeneity in lung cancer (dated by TCRdb to between 2019 and 2020). The study in broad terms: More beta-chain than alpha-chain transcripts were consistently detected, likely reflecting higher beta-chain transcript abundance. In the raw uncorrected reads, each unique combination of TCR and UMI appeared on average more than ten times. TCR alpha and beta repertoires were quantitatively compared across multiple tumor regions, matched nontumor lung and blood in non-small cell lung cancer. The study linked features of the TCR repertoire to counts of nonsynonymous mutations, which were determined by whole-exome sequencing of tumor tissue. Both alpha and beta chains were TCR-sequenced in around 230 tumor regions, around 64 matched nontumor lung samples and some 50 PBMC samples obtained at surgery.

With respect to this clonotype: What antigen it recognizes has not been identified. A much larger clone lies a single base off, so this may be a read error.

Receptor amplification or capture employed 5' RACE. Sequencing used a NextSeq 500. In the TCR library protocol, a unique molecular identifier was attached to each TCR cDNA molecule so that PCR and sequencing errors could be corrected. Per the authors' processing: Decombinator tools were used for TCR identification, UMI-based error correction and CDR3 extraction. TCRs above a frequency of 2 per 1,000, corresponding to the top 1% of the tumor frequency distribution, were defined as expanded. Each repertoire was subsampled 100 times to 5,000 TCRs, after which Renyi diversity was computed with the R vegan package. CDR3 similarity networks were built from amino acid triplet string-kernel similarity, connecting CDR3s with pairwise similarity above 0.82. Using fastp trimming at Q25 and MiXCR clonotype assembly, TCRdb reanalyzed the public sequencing data and kept in-frame beta chains. Entries that share a CDR3 protein sequence are merged under the most common genes and DNA. TCRdb assigned the V and J calls; the authors' analysis was not used. This sample has 48,000 or so distinct CDR3 sequences in its table, and roughly 5% of those were observed once. The ten largest account for roughly 11% of the sample.

The time point label, read with the paper, signifies: sample taken at primary tumor resection. TCR sequencing used whole RNA extracted from tumor and nontumor lung tissue, or from cryopreserved PBMC samples, without cell sorting. Samples were obtained from roughly 72 patients with early-stage, untreated non-small cell lung cancer from the lung TRACERx cohort. Patients were selected for TCR sequencing only if sufficient RNA was available from at least two tumor regions. What the study reported, not specific to this receptor: Ubiquitous expanded tumor TCRs showed up in blood more often at tumor resection than at routine follow-up. Confirming at a functional level the hypothesis that regional TCRs recognize regional mutations was considered to require additional single-cell paired TCR alpha and beta sequencing.

From a lookup of the germline V gene, CDR1 and CDR2 are SGHTA and FQGNSA. The CDR3 runs 14 residues from the cysteine to the phenylalanine. Kept here is only the CDR3 DNA, which spans 42 bases and is read in frame from base 1. This TCR was sampled from a male donor with early-stage non-small cell lung cancer. The source was PBMCs, collected at surgery. This chain joins TRBV7-2 to TRBJ2-4; the D segment cannot be called with confidence. The CDR3 sequence is CASSLKTRSNIQHF. The DNA sequence follows: TGTGCCAGCAGCTTAAAGACGCGGTCGAACATTCAGCACTTC.